This T cell receptor beta chain was observed in a study of T cells in Graves' hyperthyroidism and ophthalmopathy. Study at large: Peripheral blood specimens were obtained at initial diagnosis, prior to any treatment.

Newly diagnosed patients aged 18 to 65 had hyperthyroidism of under 2 months' duration. Out of 10 ml of fresh peripheral blood came the PBMCs. The study, taken as a whole, reports: Researchers report that a 13 V-J model separated ophthalmopathy from stable hyperthyroidism.

CDR1 LGHNT and CDR2 FRNRAP come from the germline V gene. The trim removed 6 bases at V and 1 base at J, leaving 2 bases unmatched. There are 14 residues in the CDR3. In its sample, this clonotype was seen many times. Its antigen is not identified. Amplification yielded TCR beta CDR3 regions, with RNA transcripts as the source. The HTBI set primed first-round TCR CDR3 RT-PCR. TCRdb processed the multiplex PCR reads anew with MiXCR; each CDR3 protein has one entry. The data show roughly 580,000 distinct CDR3 sequences, around 14% seen once. The TCR comes from a woman in her twenties or thirties with Graves' hyperthyroidism that later progressed to Graves' ophthalmopathy. The chain has TRBV12-5 and TRBJ1-1, with 10 bases matching TRBD1. Material for sequencing was blood. DNA of the CDR3: TGTGCTAGTGGGGGGGACAGGGGGAACACTGAAGCTTTCTTT. This encodes CASGGDRGNTEAFF. Using reference TRBV12-5 and TRBJ1-1 for the parts outside the CDR3, the full variable domain is DARVTQTPRHKVTEMGQEVTMRCQPILGHNTVFWYRQTMMQGLELLAYFRNRAPLDDSGMPKDRFSAEMPDATLATLKIQPSEPRDSAVYFCASGGDRGNTEAFFGQGTRLTVV.